Shown below are 21 T cell receptor beta chains from a single sample sequenced in a study of T cells expressing NK-cell markers. TCRdb reprocessed the 5' RACE reads and keeps a single row for each CDR3 protein, giving no DNA. The sample table sets out 450,000 to 600,000 distinct CDR3 sequences. The sample comprised blood T cells: a sorted CD56 or NKG2C T cell subset, CD4+ or CD8+ T cells, or bulk PBMC T cells (not recorded which). These receptors were obtained from a man between 18 and 29 years old in good health.

The V call is TRBV12-5, the J call TRBJ2-3; there is no DNA to check the TCRdb D call of TRBD1. The CDR3 totals 14 residues. Germline V gene lookup returns CDR1 LGHNT and CDR2 FRNRAP. CDR3 sequence: CASGPKTGEDTQYF. The variable domain in full, completed from reference TRBV12-5 and TRBJ2-3, reads DARVTQTPRHKVTEMGQEVTMRCQPILGHNTVFWYRQTMMQGLELLAYFRNRAPLDDSGMPKDRFSAEMPDATLATLKIQPSEPRDSAVYFCASGPKTGEDTQYFGPGTRLTVL.

The rearrangement uses TRBV10-3 and TRBJ1-1; absent DNA, TCRdb's TRBD1 call cannot be checked. The V gene's germline CDR1 is ENHRY and CDR2 SYGVKD. This CDR3 has 12 residues. CDR3: CASQGVGTEAFF.

This sequence joins TRBV6-2 or TRBV6-3 and TRBJ2-2; TCRdb returns TRBD1, unconfirmable since there is no DNA. CDR1 and CDR2 from the germline V gene are MNHEY and SVGEGT. The CDR3 has 14 residues. The CDR3 here is CASSFRVRLGELFF.

This rearrangement joins TRBV29-1 to TRBJ2-7; TCRdb names TRBD2, which stays unverified in the absence of DNA. This CDR3 is 14 amino acids long. Germline V gene lookup returns CDR1 SQVTM and CDR2 ANQGSEA. The CDR3 protein is CSVRGTSGNYEQYF.

This chain joins TRBV19 and TRBJ2-1; the D call of TRBD1 rests on TCRdb alone, since no DNA is present to check it. The CDR3 extends over 15 amino acids. Germline lookup yields CDR1 LNHDA and CDR2 SQIVND (reference sequence). The chain's CDR3 is CASSIAGNSYNEQFF. The whole variable domain, remainder taken from reference TRBV19 and TRBJ2-1, is DGGITQSPKYLFRKEGQNVTLSCEQNLNHDAMYWYRQDPGQGLRLIYYSQIVNDFQKGDIAEGYSVSREKKESFPLTVTSAQKNPTAFYLCASSIAGNSYNEQFFGPGTRLTVL.

V and J are TRBV7-2 and TRBJ2-1; the D call from TCRdb, TRBD2, cannot be confirmed without DNA. This CDR3 contains 14 residues. The germline V gene has CDR1 SGHTA and CDR2 FQGNSA. The CDR3 loop is CASIPGLAINEQFF.

The V gene is TRBV10-2, the J gene TRBJ2-7; lacking DNA, the TRBD1 call made by TCRdb goes unchecked. Germline CDR1 WSHSY, CDR2 SAAADI. The CDR3 contains 14 residues. The CDR3 loop reads CASTGVETFYEQYF.

This chain connects TRBV5-1 to TRBJ2-7; TCRdb proposes TRBD1, but this gene call is untestable without DNA. The CDR3 has 14 amino acids. CDR1 and CDR2 from the germline V gene are SGHRS and YFSETQ. CDR3 sequence: CASSLRQGPYEQYF. The variable domain in full, with the rest retrieved from reference TRBV5-1 and TRBJ2-7, is KAGVTQTPRYLIKTRGQQVTLSCSPISGHRSVSWYQQTPGQGLQFLFEYFSETQRNKGNFPGRFSGRQFSNSRSEMNVSTLELGDSALYLCASSLRQGPYEQYFGPGTRLTVT.

The J gene is TRBJ2-7, the V gene TRBV7-6; TCRdb names TRBD1, which stays unverified in the absence of DNA. The CDR3 extends over 15 amino acids. The germline V gene encodes CDR1 SGHVS and CDR2 FNYEAQ. This chain's CDR3 is CASSAVEGGAYEQYF.

The rearrangement joins TRBV7-2 to TRBJ2-2; the TRBD1 assignment by TCRdb is unverifiable without DNA. This CDR3 is built from 17 residues. Germline V lookup: CDR1 SGHTA, CDR2 FQGNSA. The CDR3 loop reads CASSPSTGTLITGELFF.

V gene TRBV9 combines with J gene TRBJ2-1. Germline V gives CDR1 SGDLS, CDR2 YYNGEE. The CDR3 contains 15 residues. The CDR3 protein is CASTRSGYSYNEQFF. Filled out from reference TRBV9 and TRBJ2-1, the complete variable domain reads DSGVTQTPKHLITATGQRVTLRCSPRSGDLSVYWYQQSLDQGLQFLIQYYNGEERAKGNILERFSAQQFPDLHSELNLSSLELGDSALYFCASTRSGYSYNEQFFGPGTRLTVL.

CDR3 residues: CSVEEGSRDTQYF. This rearrangement joins TRBV29-1 to TRBJ2-3. The CDR3 contains 13 residues. Per germline, CDR1 SQVTM and CDR2 ANQGSEA.

The chain carries TRBV6-6 and TRBJ2-1. Germline-derived CDR1 and CDR2 are MNHNY and SVGAGI (reference sequence). The CDR3 loop spans 13 amino acids. This CDR3 reads CASRPWDVSEQFF.

The chain has TRBV7-9 and TRBJ2-5; TCRdb outputs TRBD1, but without DNA this stays unchecked. The germline V gene encodes CDR1 SEHNR and CDR2 FQNEAQ (reference sequence). The CDR3 sequence is 14 residues long. CDR3: CASSFSREGETQYF.

V usage is TRBV24-1 and J usage is TRBJ2-5; TCRdb's D call, TRBD1, is unchecked because there is no DNA. The CDR3 contains 15 residues. From germline, CDR1 is KGHDR and CDR2 SFDVKD. The CDR3 region is CATSDLQGDQETQYF.

V and J are TRBV12-3 or TRBV12-4 and TRBJ2-5. The CDR3 is made up of 14 amino acids. The CDR3 is CASSSVYEQETQYF.

The chain couples TRBV20-1 to TRBJ2-7; the D gene TCRdb calls, TRBD1, cannot be checked with no DNA. The CDR3 is 14 residues long. Per germline, CDR1 DFQATT and CDR2 SNEGSKA (reference sequence). The CDR3 here is CSARRGGIVYEQYF.

This chain links TRBV5-5 with TRBJ2-2; TCRdb gives TRBD2 as the D gene, but with no DNA this cannot be confirmed. The CDR3 covers 17 residues. CDR1 is SGHKS and CDR2 is YYEKEE in the germline V gene (reference sequence). The CDR3 is CASSVGQSLIHTGELFF. The full variable domain, completed using reference TRBV5-5 and TRBJ2-2, is DAGVTQSPTHLIKTRGQQVTLRCSPISGHKSVSWYQQVLGQGPQFIFQYYEKEERGRGNFPDRFSARQFPNYSSELNVNALLLGDSALYLCASSVGQSLIHTGELFFGEGSRLTVL.

The chain combines TRBV2 with TRBJ2-2; absent DNA, TCRdb's TRBD2 call cannot be checked. CDR1 and CDR2 from the germline V gene are SNHLY and FYNNEI. This CDR3 is built from 15 residues. CDR3: CASTWTAVNTGELFF. Based on the CDR3 plus reference TRBV2 and TRBJ2-2, the full variable domain is EPEVTQTPSHQVTQMGQEVILRCVPISNHLYFYWYRQILGQKVEFLVSFYNNEISEKSEIFDDQFSVERPDGSNFTLKIRSTKLEDSAMYFCASTWTAVNTGELFFGEGSRLTVL.

The V call is TRBV10-1, the J call TRBJ2-1; TCRdb's D call, TRBD2, is unchecked because there is no DNA. The CDR3 covers 13 residues. Germline CDR1 WNHNN, CDR2 SYGVQD (reference sequence). CDR3 in amino acids: CASAYGLADEQFF.

CDR3 sequence: CASSLAEDQPQHF. The rearrangement uses TRBV5-1 and TRBJ1-5. From germline, CDR1 is SGHRS and CDR2 YFSETQ. This CDR3 is 13 amino acids long.